What follows are 13 T cell receptor beta chains derived from one specimen sequenced in a study of blood T cell repertoires in COVID-19. Clones were sequenced by immunoSEQ multiplex PCR, and TCRdb holds only the in-frame ones, with some missing. The repertoire holds some 400,000 clones, 85% to 90% seen once, with 1.1% in the top ten. Input material: PBMCs or T cells enriched from blood (not recorded which). The receptors originated from a man younger than 45 who had recovered from COVID-19.

CDR3: CATSEGQVGYTGELFF. The CDR3 DNA reads TGTGCCACCAGTGAAGGACAGGTGGGCTACACCGGGGAGCTGTTTTTT. The chain joins TRBV24-1 to TRBJ2-2, with 7 positions matching TRBD1. From germline, CDR1 is KGHDR and CDR2 SFDVKD. CDR3 length: 16 residues. V dropped 4 bases and J dropped 3; count of bases not matched to a gene: 7.

J is TRBJ2-5 and V is TRBV19; the D is unclear. This CDR3 spans 12 amino acids. V was trimmed by 5 bases and J by 2 bases, leaving 6 bases between them. CDR1 and CDR2 (germline): LNHDA, SQIVND (reference sequence). The CDR3 DNA is TGTGCCAGTAGTGAAACTCAAGAGACCCAGTACTTC. It specifies CASSETQETQYF.

This clone appeared a single time. V is TRBV28 and J is TRBJ1-4, with D unclear. Trimming cost V 6 bases and J 10 bases, with 12 bases left between them. CDR3 length: 12 amino acids. Germline CDR1 reads MDHEN; CDR2 reads SYDVKM. The CDR3 here is CASRISEGKLFF. The CDR3 DNA is TGTGCCAGCAGGATCTCGGAGGGAAAACTGTTTTTT.

The gene calls are TRBV11-2 and TRBJ2-5, with TRBD1 identical over 11 bases. Germline CDR1 is SGHAT and CDR2 is FQNNGV. CDR3 length: 14 residues. V lost 5 bases to trimming and J lost 7 bases; unmatched junction nucleotides: 6. Written as DNA, the CDR3 is TGTGCCAGCAGCCGATACGGGACAGGGGGGACCCAGTACTTC. This codes for CASSRYGTGGTQYF.

The chain couples TRBV11-2 to TRBJ2-1, with 10 bases aligning to TRBD2. Germline trimming cut 5 bases from V and 10 bases from J; bases unmatched to any gene: 11. Per germline, CDR1 SGHAT and CDR2 FQNNGV. This CDR3 region has 15 residues. CDR3 amino acids: CASSPSGRIAGEQFF. The CDR3 DNA is TGTGCCAGCAGCCCTAGCGGGAGAATAGCGGGAGAGCAGTTCTTC.

V is TRBV15 and J is TRBJ2-3; possible D gene TRBD2, 6 bases. The ends were cut back, 1 base at V and 4 bases at J, with 21 bases in the middle. The CDR3 is 18 amino acids. From germline, CDR1 is LNHNV and CDR2 YYDKDF (reference sequence). CDR3 protein: CATSRAPGRGVSPDTQYF. CDR3 sequence (DNA): TGTGCCACCAGCAGAGCGCCGGGGCGGGGAGTTTCGCCAGATACGCAGTATTTT.

The rearrangement links TRBV4-1 to TRBJ1-6; TRBD1 aligns across 9 bases. The CDR3 has 18 residues. V was clipped by 4 bases and J by 5 bases; unmatched bases: 12. The germline CDR1 and CDR2 sequences are MGHRA and YSYEKL. The CDR3, as DNA: TGCGCCAGCAGCCGCGCCGGGACAGGGATCAGAGATAATTCACCCCTCCACTTT. Its translation: CASSRAGTGIRDNSPLHF.

This clone was observed a few times. The rearrangement uses TRBV28 and TRBJ1-5; 8 bases agree with TRBD1. The germline V gene encodes CDR1 MDHEN and CDR2 SYDVKM. The ends lost 4 bases at V and 5 bases at J; junction bases unmatched: 10. The CDR3 runs 16 residues. Here the CDR3 DNA reads TGTGCCAGCAGTTCCCCTGGACAGGGCTGGGATCAGCCCCAGCATTTT. Protein: CASSSPGQGWDQPQHF.

The chain couples TRBV30 to TRBJ1-1; 9 positions agree with TRBD1. This CDR3 region has 13 residues. CDR1 is GTSNPN, CDR2 SVGIG, per germline (reference sequence). V dropped 5 bases and J dropped 10; count of bases not matched to a gene: 11. DNA for the CDR3: TGTGCCTGGGTGGGGACAGGGCTGACCGGAGCTTTCTTT. Translation gives CAWVGTGLTGAFF.

CDR3 protein: CATSGTGGSGANVLTF. The CDR3 bases are TGTGCCACCTCCGGGACAGGGGGCTCTGGGGCCAACGTCCTGACTTTC. The J gene is TRBJ2-6, the V gene TRBV24-1, with TRBD1 identical over 11 bases. V shed 9 bases, J shed 0 bases, and the junction held 3 bases outside the gene matches. The length of the CDR3 is 16 residues. Per germline, CDR1 KGHDR and CDR2 SFDVKD.

V and J are TRBV10-3 and TRBJ1-2; no clear D. CDR1 and CDR2 (germline): ENHRY, SYGVKD. The CDR3 has 14 residues. The germline V and J ends were trimmed by 1 base and 8 bases, with 14 bases remaining between them. Here the CDR3 DNA reads TGTGCCATCAGTGAGTACGAAGTGGAGGAGGGCTACACCTTC. Its translation: CAISEYEVEEGYTF.

The chain is built from TRBV7-9 and TRBJ2-7, with TRBD2 matching 8 bases. CDR1 SEHNR and CDR2 FQNEAQ come from the germline V gene (reference sequence). The CDR3 is 15 amino acids. Trimming at V came to 3 bases and at J to 3 bases, leaving 7 bases not matched to a gene. The DNA of the CDR3 is TGTGCCAGCAGCTTCGCGGGACTAGGTGGCTACGAGCAGTACTTC. Encoded protein: CASSFAGLGGYEQYF.

The CDR3 bases are TGTGCCAGCAGCTTCCGGGACAGGATACCTCCTGGCGAGCAGTACTTC. As protein: CASSFRDRIPPGEQYF. The chain couples TRBV5-5 to TRBJ2-7; the match to TRBD1 covers 8 bases. The V and J ends lost 2 bases and 6 bases, in that order; junction bases with no gene match: 13. From germline, CDR1 is SGHKS and CDR2 YYEKEE (reference sequence). The CDR3 runs to 16 residues.